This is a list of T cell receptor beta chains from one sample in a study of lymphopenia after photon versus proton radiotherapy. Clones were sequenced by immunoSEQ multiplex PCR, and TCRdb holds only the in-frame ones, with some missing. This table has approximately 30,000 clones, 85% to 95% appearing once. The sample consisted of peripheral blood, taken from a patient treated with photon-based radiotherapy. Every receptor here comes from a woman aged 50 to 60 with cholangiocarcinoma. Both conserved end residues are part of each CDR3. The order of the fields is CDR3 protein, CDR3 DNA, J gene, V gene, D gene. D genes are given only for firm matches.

CASSPRRGQGEAFF	TGTGCCAGCAGCCCTAGGAGGGGGCAGGGTGAAGCTTTCTTT	TRBJ1-1	TRBV7-9	TRBD1
CASSSSGGSYNEQFF	TGTGCCAGCAGTTCCTCAGGGGGCTCCTACAATGAGCAGTTCTTC	TRBJ2-1	TRBV6-5	TRBD1
CAWSVGYGLAAYNEQFF	TGTGCCTGGAGTGTAGGGTACGGCCTCGCCGCCTACAATGAGCAGTTCTTC	TRBJ2-1	TRBV30	-
CASSYGAAVYGYTF	TGTGCCAGCAGTTACGGAGCAGCCGTCTATGGCTACACCTTC	TRBJ1-2	TRBV6-6	-
CASSLVDRRSYEQYF	TGTGCCAGCAGCTTGGTCGACAGACGCTCCTACGAGCAGTACTTC	TRBJ2-7	TRBV11-2	-
CASSSGAGQYF	TGTGCCAGCAGTTCCGGGGCCGGCCAGTACTTC	TRBJ2-5	TRBV28	-
CSVDRLASYEQYF	TGCAGCGTTGATCGATTGGCCTCCTACGAGCAGTACTTC	TRBJ2-7	TRBV29-1	-
CASSLTPDVEQYF	TGTGCCAGCAGCTTGACACCCGACGTCGAGCAGTACTTC	TRBJ2-7	TRBV5-4	-
CASSLAPQASSGANVLTF	TGTGCCAGCAGCTTAGCCCCGCAGGCTAGTTCCGGGGCCAACGTCCTGACTTTC	TRBJ2-6	TRBV7-2	-
CASSQGPTVGANVLTF	TGTGCCAGCAGCCAAGGACCCACAGTGGGGGCCAACGTCCTGACTTTC	TRBJ2-6	TRBV14	-
CASSKTRTEQETQYF	TGTGCCAGCAGCAAGACGAGGACGGAGCAAGAGACCCAGTACTTC	TRBJ2-5	TRBV21-1	-